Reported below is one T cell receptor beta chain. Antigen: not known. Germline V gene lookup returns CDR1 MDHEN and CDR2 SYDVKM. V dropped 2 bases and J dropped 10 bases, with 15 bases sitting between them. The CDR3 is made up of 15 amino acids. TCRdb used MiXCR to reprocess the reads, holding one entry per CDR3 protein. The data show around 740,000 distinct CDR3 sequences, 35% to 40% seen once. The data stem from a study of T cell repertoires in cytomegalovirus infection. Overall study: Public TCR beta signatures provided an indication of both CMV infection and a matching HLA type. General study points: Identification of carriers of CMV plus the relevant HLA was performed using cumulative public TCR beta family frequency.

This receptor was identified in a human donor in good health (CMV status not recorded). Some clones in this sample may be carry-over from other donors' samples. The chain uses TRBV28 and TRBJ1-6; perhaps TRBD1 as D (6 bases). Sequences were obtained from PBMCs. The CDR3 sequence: CASSLGGGARSPLHF. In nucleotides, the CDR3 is TGTGCCAGCAGTTTAGGGGGGGGGGCACGGTCACCCCTCCACTTT. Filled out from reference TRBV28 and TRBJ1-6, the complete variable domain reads DVKVTQSSRYLVKRTGEKVFLECVQDMDHENMFWYRQDPGLGLRLIYFSYDVKMKEKGDIPEGYSVSREKKERFSLILESASTNQTSMYLCASSLGGGARSPLHFGNGTRLTVT.